This T cell receptor beta chain was obtained from a study of identical twins. Overall study findings and caveats: The analysis was cross-sectional rather than longitudinal within donors.

A note on this clonotype: Its target is unknown.

V was clipped by 5 bases and J by 4 bases; unmatched bases: 8. The CDR3 consists of 15 residues. The germline V gene has CDR1 SGHTA and CDR2 FQGNSA. cDNA molecules carried unique molecular identifiers, and template switching added a universal primer site. TCRdb independently ran MiXCR on the 5' RACE reads; one entry per CDR3 protein. The sample records around 370,000 distinct CDR3 sequences, roughly 10% being singletons. This chain connects TRBV7-2 to TRBJ2-3; TRBD2 aligns across 8 bases. Sequenced sample: naive T cells sorted from blood. The source is a woman aged 45-60 years in good health. CDR3 sequence: CASSEFSGNADTQYF. The DNA of the CDR3 is TGTGCCAGCAGCGAATTTAGCGGGAACGCAGATACGCAGTATTTT.